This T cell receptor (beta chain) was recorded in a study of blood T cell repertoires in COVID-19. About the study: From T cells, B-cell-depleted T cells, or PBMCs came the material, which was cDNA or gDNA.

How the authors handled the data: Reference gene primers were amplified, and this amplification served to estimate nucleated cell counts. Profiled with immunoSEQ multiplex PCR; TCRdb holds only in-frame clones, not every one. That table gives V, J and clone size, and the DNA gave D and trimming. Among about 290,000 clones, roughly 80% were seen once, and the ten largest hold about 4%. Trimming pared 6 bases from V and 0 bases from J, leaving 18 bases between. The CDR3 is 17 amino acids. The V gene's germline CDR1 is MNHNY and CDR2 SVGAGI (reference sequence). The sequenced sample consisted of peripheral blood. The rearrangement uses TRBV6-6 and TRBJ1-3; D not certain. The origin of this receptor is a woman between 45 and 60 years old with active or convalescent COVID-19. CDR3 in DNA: TGTGCCAGCAGCCGATCCCCAACACCTAGCTCTGGAAACACCATATATTTT. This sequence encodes CASSRSPTPSSGNTIYF.